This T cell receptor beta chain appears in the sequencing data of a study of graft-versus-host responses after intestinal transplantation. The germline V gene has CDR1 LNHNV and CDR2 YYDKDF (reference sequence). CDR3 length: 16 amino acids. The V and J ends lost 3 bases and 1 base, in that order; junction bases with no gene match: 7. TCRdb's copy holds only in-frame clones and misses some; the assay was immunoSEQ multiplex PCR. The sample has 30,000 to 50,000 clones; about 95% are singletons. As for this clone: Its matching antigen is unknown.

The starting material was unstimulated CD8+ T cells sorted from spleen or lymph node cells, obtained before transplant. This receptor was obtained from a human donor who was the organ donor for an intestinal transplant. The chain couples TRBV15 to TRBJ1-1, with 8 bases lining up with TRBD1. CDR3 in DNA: TGTGCCACCAGCAGTGGAAGACAGGGGACGAACACTGAAGCTTTCTTT. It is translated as CATSSGRQGTNTEAFF.